The rows below give T cell receptor beta chains drawn from one sample of a study of OX40 agonist ivuxolimab in advanced cancers. Repertoires were generated with immunoSEQ multiplex PCR, while TCRdb's copy carries only in-frame clones and drops some. The table lists 9,500 to 14,000 clones, 85% to 90% of them singletons. This specimen consisted of CD4+ or CD8+ T cells sorted from blood, obtained in a trial of the OX40 agonist ivuxolimab. These receptors were taken from an adult with an advanced solid tumor such as melanoma, head and neck, liver or kidney cancer. The CDR3 runs from the conserved cysteine through the conserved F or W. Fields, in order: D gene, V gene, clone size, J gene, CDR3 protein, CDR3 DNA. D genes are given only for firm matches. Expanded clones get a size class; other rows say once, few or many, or leave the size out.

-,TRBV29-1,few,TRBJ2-5,CSVEVGNESETQYF,TGCAGCGTTGAAGTCGGAAATGAGTCTGAGACCCAGTACTTC
-,TRBV5-1,once,TRBJ1-1,CASSLSSKAEGAFF,TGCGCCAGCAGCTTGAGTTCAAAGGCAGAGGGGGCTTTCTTT
-,TRBV28,few,TRBJ2-7,CASSLRTEGIREQYF,TGTGCCAGCAGTTTACGGACAGAGGGGATAAGGGAGCAGTACTTC
-,TRBV14,-,TRBJ1-2,CASSQALTGGEYGYTF,TGTGCCAGCAGCCAAGCTCTCACAGGAGGAGAGTATGGCTACACCTTC
TRBD2,TRBV27,-,TRBJ2-1,CASSPGGSGSYNEQFF,TGTGCCAGCAGTCCTGGAGGTAGCGGGAGCTACAATGAGCAGTTCTTC
-,TRBV18,-,TRBJ1-4,CASSQQVATNEKLFF,TGTGCCAGCTCACAACAGGTTGCAACTAATGAAAAACTGTTTTTT
TRBD1,TRBV6-5,once,TRBJ2-7,CASSSGQGGEQYF,TGTGCCAGCAGTAGCGGACAGGGAGGCGAGCAGTACTTC
TRBD1,TRBV4-3,-,TRBJ1-2,CASSQRTGPGTGYTF,TGCGCCAGCAGCCAAAGGACAGGCCCCGGGACTGGCTACACCTTC
-,TRBV10-3,-,TRBJ1-1,CAISELWGGTEAFF,TGTGCCATCAGTGAGTTGTGGGGCGGGACTGAAGCTTTCTTT
TRBD1,TRBV11-2,-,TRBJ2-1,CASSSGQGYYNEQFF,TGTGCCAGCAGCTCAGGACAGGGGTACTACAATGAGCAGTTCTTC
-,TRBV5-4,-,TRBJ2-2,CASNAPNTGELFF,TGTGCCAGCAACGCCCCGAACACCGGGGAGCTGTTTTTT
-,TRBV28,few,TRBJ1-1,CASSLVEDTEAFF,TGTGCCAGCAGTTTAGTGGAGGACACTGAAGCTTTCTTT
-,TRBV28,-,TRBJ2-5,CASSVPGNPQETQYF,TGTGCCAGCAGTGTACCCGGGAATCCCCAAGAGACCCAGTACTTC
-,TRBV4-3,once,TRBJ1-2,CASSQDSPRTSGYTF,TGCGCCAGCAGCCAAGATAGTCCCAGGACGTCGGGCTACACCTTC
TRBD2,TRBV7-8,-,TRBJ2-7,CASSTTSGGLYEQYF,TGTGCCAGCAGCACGACTAGCGGGGGGCTCTACGAGCAGTACTTC
-,TRBV4-1,-,TRBJ2-1,CASSQEDLFLREQFF,TGCGCCAGCAGCCAAGAGGATCTATTTCTGCGTGAGCAGTTCTTC
TRBD2,TRBV7-9,-,TRBJ2-7,CASSSPPTGGGYEQYF,TGTGCCAGCAGCTCCCCCCCGACGGGGGGTGGCTACGAGCAGTACTTC
-,TRBV5-1,-,TRBJ2-7,CASSLGTPSYEQYF,TGCGCCAGCAGCTTAGGGACCCCCTCCTACGAGCAGTACTTC
-,TRBV27,once,TRBJ1-2,CASSLTGSSYGYTF,TGTGCCAGCAGTTTAACCGGGTCCTCCTATGGCTACACCTTC
-,TRBV9,-,TRBJ2-2,CASSVEGTYSGELFF,TGTGCCAGCAGCGTAGAGGGCACCTACTCCGGGGAGCTGTTTTTT
TRBD1,TRBV7-9,-,TRBJ2-1,CASSPRTGGSYNEQFF,TGTGCCAGCAGCCCCCGGACAGGGGGCTCCTACAATGAGCAGTTCTTC
-,TRBV5-4,-,TRBJ1-1,CASSFQGSTEAFF,TGTGCCAGCAGCTTTCAGGGGAGTACTGAAGCTTTCTTT
-,TRBV7-2,once,TRBJ1-5,CASSLTYPLSNQPQHF,TGTGCCAGCAGCTTAACTTACCCCCTTAGCAATCAGCCCCAGCATTTT
-,TRBV4-3,-,TRBJ2-1,CASSQASLRGENNEQFF,TGCGCCAGCAGCCAGGCCTCTCTTCGGGGAGAGAACAATGAGCAGTTCTTC
-,TRBV5-1,once,TRBJ2-7,CASSWPGDEQYF,TGCGCCAGCAGCTGGCCGGGGGACGAGCAGTACTTC
TRBD2,TRBV6-5,-,TRBJ2-7,CASRPSGGIHEQYF,TGTGCCAGCAGACCTAGCGGGGGTATCCACGAGCAGTACTTC
-,TRBV5-1,-,TRBJ1-1,CASSLGQVMNTEAFF,TGCGCCAGCAGCTTGGGCCAGGTCATGAACACTGAAGCTTTCTTT
TRBD2,TRBV7-2,-,TRBJ2-1,CASSAQGASGYNEQFF,TGTGCCAGCAGCGCCCAAGGGGCTAGCGGGTACAATGAGCAGTTCTTC
TRBD1,TRBV14,-,TRBJ2-7,CASSQVRDRGSGEQYF,TGTGCCAGCAGCCAAGTCCGGGACAGGGGGTCGGGAGAGCAGTACTTC
-,TRBV25-1,-,TRBJ2-3,CASSDFGTDTQYF,TGTGCCAGCAGTGACTTTGGCACAGATACGCAGTATTTT
-,TRBV30,-,TRBJ1-4,CAWSWGSGTSEKLFF,TGTGCCTGGAGCTGGGGATCCGGGACTTCGGAAAAACTGTTTTTT
-,TRBV11-2,-,TRBJ2-4,CASSFSGEAKNIQYF,TGTGCCAGCAGCTTCAGTGGGGAAGCCAAAAACATTCAGTACTTC
-,TRBV11-2,-,TRBJ2-3,CASSLGGVPLNTQYF,TGTGCCAGCAGCTTAGGGGGGGTGCCGTTGAATACGCAGTATTTT
-,TRBV7-6,-,TRBJ2-5,CASSLASGFQYF,TGTGCCAGCAGCCTAGCCTCTGGGTTCCAGTACTTC
-,TRBV27,-,TRBJ1-2,CASSLQGSYGYTF,TGTGCCAGCAGTTTGCAGGGGAGCTATGGCTACACCTTC
-,TRBV7-2,-,TRBJ1-2,CASSLVAVNYGYTF,TGTGCCAGCAGCTTAGTCGCAGTAAACTATGGCTACACCTTC
-,TRBV6-1,-,TRBJ1-6,CASSPDVVALHF,TGTGCCAGCAGCCCCGACGTGGTCGCCCTCCACTTT
-,TRBV30,-,TRBJ2-1,CAWEQLARSYNEQFF,TGTGCCTGGGAGCAACTAGCTCGGTCCTACAATGAGCAGTTCTTC
-,TRBV19,-,TRBJ2-7,CASSKGMYEQYF,TGTGCCAGTAGCAAGGGTATGTACGAGCAGTACTTC
TRBD2,TRBV5-1,-,TRBJ2-7,CASSLVFSGAKEYEQYF,TGCGCCAGCAGCTTGGTCTTCAGCGGGGCTAAAGAGTACGAGCAGTACTTC